This note documents a single T cell receptor beta chain sequence. This specimen belongs to a study of blood T cell repertoires in COVID-19. Only in-frame clones appear in the TCRdb table, and some are missing; sequencing was by immunoSEQ multiplex PCR. Among hundreds of thousands of clones listed, 80% to 90% were seen once. This clonotype originated in a woman in her twenties or thirties who had been exposed to COVID-19. Sequences were obtained from PBMCs or T cells enriched from blood (not recorded which).

CDR3 nucleotide sequence: TGTGCCAGCAGTTCAGGACAGGGGAACTATGGCTACACCTTC. Residues: CASSSGQGNYGYTF. The rearrangement links TRBV28 to TRBJ1-2, with 9 bases that match TRBD1. Germline V CDR1 and CDR2: MDHEN, SYDVKM. This CDR3 contains 14 residues. V was clipped by 4 bases and J by 2 bases; unmatched bases: 2.